The 9 T cell receptor beta chains in this list originate from one sample, sequenced in a study of CD8 T cells in ankylosing spondylitis. TCRdb reprocessed the 5' RACE reads with MiXCR, giving one entry per CDR3 protein. The table has approximately 69,000 distinct CDR3 sequences, approximately 5.3% seen once. Sequencing input: blood, either unsorted or a sorted T cell fraction (not recorded which). The receptors come from a male donor with ankylosing spondylitis or in good health (not recorded which).

This clonotype was seen just once. This chain links TRBV12-3 or TRBV12-4 with TRBJ2-1; the match to TRBD1 covers 8 bases. V lost 11 bases to trimming and J lost 4 bases; unmatched junction nucleotides: 22. CDR3 length equals 18 residues. CDR3 DNA sequence: TGTGCCTTCAGTTTAGCGAAGGGAGACAGGGGCGCTTACAATGAGCAGTTCTTC. Its protein is CAFSLAKGDRGAYNEQFF.

This clonotype was seen at least ten times. This sequence joins TRBV11-2 and TRBJ2-7; TRBD2 is a possible D gene (5 bases). Trimming shortened V by 4 bases and J by 6 bases, and 13 bases separated the two germline ends. The germline V gene has CDR1 SGHAT and CDR2 FQNNGV. This CDR3 region has 13 residues. CDR3 DNA: TGTGCCAGCAGCTCCTCACTAGTTTCCGAGCAGTACTTC. Its translation is CASSSSLVSEQYF.

In its sample, this clonotype was seen many times. This chain links TRBV12-3 or TRBV12-4 with TRBJ1-5; TRBD1 aligns across 10 bases. The CDR3 length is 15 residues. With 5 bases clipped from V and 2 bases from J, the junction kept 3 bases outside the gene matches. The CDR3 nucleotides read TGTGCCAGCAGTGCCGGGACAGGGGGCAATCAGCCCCAGCATTTT. Its protein is CASSAGTGGNQPQHF.

This clonotype appeared many times. The chain recombines TRBV30 with TRBJ1-1; TRBD1 aligns across 11 bases. Germline V lookup: CDR1 GTSNPN, CDR2 SVGIG (reference sequence). CDR3 length: 16 residues. The J segment lost 4 bases and the V segment lost 0 bases, leaving 7 bases of the junction unmatched. CDR3 sequence: CAWSVTGQGAGTEAFF. CDR3 DNA: TGTGCCTGGAGTGTAACCGGACAGGGGGCTGGCACTGAAGCTTTCTTT. The full variable domain, completed using reference TRBV30 and TRBJ1-1, is SQTIHQWPATLVQPVGSPLSLECTVEGTSNPNLYWYRQAAGRGLQLLFYSVGIGQISSEVPQNLSASRPQDRQFILSSKKLLLSDSGFYLCAWSVTGQGAGTEAFFGQGTRLTVV.

This clonotype was seen at least ten times. The rearrangement uses TRBV24-1 and TRBJ2-1, with 14 bases aligning to TRBD2. The CDR3 spans 18 residues. V dropped 4 bases and J dropped 7; count of bases not matched to a gene: 11. Germline loops: CDR1 KGHDR, CDR2 SFDVKD. The CDR3 reads CATSDPPSTSGGANEQFF. CDR3 bases: TGTGCCACCAGTGACCCACCTTCGACTAGCGGGGGGGCGAATGAGCAGTTCTTC.

This clonotype occurred many times. This chain joins TRBV28 and TRBJ1-5; D uncertain. V lost 5 bases and J lost 5, with 1 base in between. Germline-derived CDR1 and CDR2 are MDHEN and SYDVKM. The CDR3 is 10 residues long. This CDR3 reads CASSDQPQHF. The CDR3 DNA is TGTGCCAGCAGTGATCAGCCCCAGCATTTT.

At least ten counts were recorded for this clonotype. The rearrangement uses TRBV5-1 and TRBJ2-3; 10 bases line up with TRBD1. The CDR3 consists of 15 residues. V dropped 2 bases and J dropped 4; count of bases not matched to a gene: 4. Germline V gene lookup returns CDR1 SGHRS and CDR2 YFSETQ. CDR3 region: CASSFRTGGSDTQYF. The CDR3 DNA follows: TGCGCCAGCAGCTTTAGGACAGGGGGATCAGATACGCAGTATTTT.

This clonotype was seen at least ten times. The V and J genes are TRBV20-1 and TRBJ2-7; no clear D gene. Germline V CDR1 and CDR2: DFQATT, SNEGSKA (reference sequence). CDR3 size: 13 residues. V lost 1 base and J 6 bases, leaving 13 bases between the germline ends. The CDR3: CSARAGFSSEQYF. The DNA of the CDR3 is TGCAGTGCTAGAGCGGGTTTCTCTTCCGAGCAGTACTTC.

This clonotype was seen many times. This chain links TRBV5-4 with TRBJ2-1; 7 nucleotides agree with TRBD1. The V segment lost 3 bases and the J segment 3 bases; nucleotides outside the gene matches: 9. CDR1 SGHNT and CDR2 YYREEE come from the germline V gene (reference sequence). This CDR3 contains 16 residues. The CDR3 DNA is TGTGCCAGCAGCTCTAGGACAGGAGAATTCTACAATGAGCAGTTCTTC. This gives the protein CASSSRTGEFYNEQFF.